What follows are 10 T cell receptor beta chains derived from one specimen sequenced in a study of tumor-infiltrating lymphocytes in primary liver carcinoma. Reverse transcription of roughly 0.45 ug total RNA with a constant-region primer produced TCR beta cDNA. Three-round nested multiplex PCR performed with slightly modified ARM-PCR produced the TCR beta libraries. The first two PCR rounds, approximately 10 cycles each, used TRBV1-TRBV30 forward primers and a C-beta reverse primer. TCRdb reprocessed the multiplex PCR reads via MiXCR and lists one record per CDR3 protein. The data hold about 200,000 distinct CDR3 sequences, with approximately 64% observed a single time. Out of unsorted whole blood came the blood RNA, and germline DNA was extracted as well. Sequencing input: peripheral blood. These receptors were collected from a woman aged 55-70 years with primary liver carcinoma and hepatitis B virus infection.

This sequence joins TRBV12-3 or TRBV12-4 and TRBJ2-5, with D possibly TRBD1 on 5 matching bases. V lost 3 bases and J lost 9, with 14 bases in between. The CDR3 is made up of 13 amino acids. CDR3 nucleotides: TGTGCCAGCAGTTTCGACAGCCGCCGGGCCCAGTACTTC. This gives the protein CASSFDSRRAQYF.

This clonotype was observed many times. V and J are TRBV11-2 and TRBJ1-6; D call uncertain. Germline CDR1 reads SGHAT; CDR2 reads FQNNGV. V was shortened by 2 bases and J by 6 bases, with 8 bases between the two germline ends. CDR3 length: 14 amino acids. The CDR3 DNA follows: TGTGCCAGCAGCTTACAGCCTCTTAATTCACCCCTCCACTTT. It is translated as CASSLQPLNSPLHF.

To note about this clonotype: This may come from a read error, since a much larger clone is one base off. The V and J genes are TRBV10-2 and TRBJ1-5; D gene uncertain. This CDR3 has 14 amino acids. Per germline, CDR1 WSHSY and CDR2 SAAADI. The CDR3 reads CANSRTRGDQPQHF. Here the CDR3 DNA reads TGCGCCAACAGTAGGACGCGGGGTGATCAGCCCCAGCATTTT.

Points on this clonotype: Germline is not matched at one junction end, which may reflect a read error. V is TRBV5-1 and J is TRBJ2-1, with D perhaps TRBD2 (5 bases). Looked up from germline, CDR1 is SGHRS and CDR2 is YFSETQ. The CDR3 loop spans 17 amino acids. The CDR3 region is CASSLELRDHGFNEQLF. For the CDR3, the DNA is TGCGCCAGCAGCTTGGAACTCCGGGATCACGGTTTCAATGAGCAGTTATTC.

As to this clonotype: One junction end disagrees with the germline gene, perhaps due to a read error. The V and J genes are TRBV12-3 or TRBV12-4 and TRBJ2-2; 13 bases are shared with TRBD2. The CDR3 covers 17 residues. This chain's CDR3 is CASRQPGLAGYTAELFF. CDR3 bases: TGTGCCAGCAGGCAACCGGGACTAGCGGGATACACCGCGGAGCTGTTTTTT.

About this clonotype: One end of the junction fails to match germline, which may point to a read error. V is TRBV11-2 and J is TRBJ2-1, with a possible D match to TRBD2 (5 bases). Looked up from germline, CDR1 is SGHAT and CDR2 is FQNNGV. The CDR3 has 15 amino acids. The CDR3 loop reads CARSLEEGENSEQFF. As DNA, the CDR3 is TGTGCCAGAAGCTTAGAAGAGGGTGAGAACAGTGAGCAGTTCTTC.

V gene TRBV11-2 combines with J gene TRBJ2-7; 8 positions agree with TRBD2. J lost 4 bases, V lost 4 bases, and 9 bases had no gene match. Germline assignment: CDR1 SGHAT and CDR2 FQNNGV. This CDR3 region has 15 residues. CDR3 region: CASSSQLGGRYEQYF. CDR3 sequence (DNA): TGTGCCAGCAGCTCTCAACTAGGCGGGAGGTACGAGCAGTACTTC.

Comments on this clonotype: One junction end disagrees with the germline gene, perhaps due to a read error. The chain joins TRBV6-7 to TRBJ2-5; 8 bases are a match to TRBD1. TRBV6-7 is flagged as an ORF with uncertain function. The CDR3 is 15 residues long. In DNA form, the CDR3 reads TGTACCAGCAGTTACACAGGGGACAGGAGGGAGACCCAGTACTTC. It encodes CTSSYTGDRRETQYF.

For this clonotype: A single base separates this from a much larger clone, so it may be a read error. The chain recombines TRBV7-8 with TRBJ2-3, with TRBD2 as a possible D gene (6 bases). Germline loops: CDR1 SGHVS, CDR2 FQNEAQ. This CDR3 contains 17 residues. Trimming left V 0 bases short and J 5 bases short, with 18 bases between. The CDR3, as DNA: TGTGCCAGCAGCTTAGCGCCGGGACTTTTGAAAAGAGATACGCAGTATTTT. This translates into CASSLAPGLLKRDTQYF.

Points on this clonotype: The germline gene is not matched at one end of the junction; a read error may be the cause. The chain carries TRBV11-2 and TRBJ2-7; 9 bases are a match to TRBD2. There are 15 residues in the CDR3. CDR1 SGHAT and CDR2 FQNNGV come from the germline V gene. CDR3 in amino acids: CASRRGGVPTYEQQF. In nucleotides, the CDR3 is TGTGCCAGCAGGCGGGGGGGCGTACCAACCTATGAGCAGCAGTTC. The whole variable domain, remainder taken from reference TRBV11-2 and TRBJ2-7, is EAGVAQSPRYKIIEKRQSVAFWCNPISGHATLYWYQQILGQGPKLLIQFQNNGVVDDSQLPKDRFSAERLKGVDSTLKIQPAKLEDSAVYLCASRRGGVPTYEQQFGPGTRLTVT.